The clone carrying this TCR beta chain has ten or more counts. Its antigen is as yet unknown. The conserved phenylalanine or tryptophan normally closing the CDR3 is absent here, so this likely arose from a read error. These data originate in a study of prognosis after radiotherapy for stage I lung cancer. Study in general: 13 men and 6 women, aged about 53 to 84 and with a median age of approximately 70 years, made up the patients.

Whole-study results and caveats: Gene usage, both TRBV and TRBJ, reportedly differed between patients with metastases and patients without them. Reduced unique TCR clone counts were recorded after stereotactic body radiation therapy, with a median of around 10,000 versus 6,900.

This CDR3 contains 18 residues. Germline V gives CDR1 MNHEY, CDR2 SMNVEV (reference sequence). TCR beta CDR3 amplification from genomic DNA was performed by two-round multiplex PCR. TRBV and TRBJ genes each had their own specific primers in first-round PCR. TCRdb processed the multiplex PCR reads anew with MiXCR; each CDR3 protein has one entry. The data hold about 16,000 distinct CDR3 sequences, with around 45% observed a single time. The TCR was taken from a donor over 45 with non-small cell lung cancer. The source was PBMCs, collected before or after stereotactic body radiation therapy (not recorded which). This chain links TRBV27 with TRBJ2-2; TRBD2 matches 12 bases. As DNA, the CDR3 is TGTACCAGCAGTTTAGTAGGACTAGCGGGAACTACGGCCGGGGAGCTGTTTCTT. Protein product: CTSSLVGLAGTTAGELFL.